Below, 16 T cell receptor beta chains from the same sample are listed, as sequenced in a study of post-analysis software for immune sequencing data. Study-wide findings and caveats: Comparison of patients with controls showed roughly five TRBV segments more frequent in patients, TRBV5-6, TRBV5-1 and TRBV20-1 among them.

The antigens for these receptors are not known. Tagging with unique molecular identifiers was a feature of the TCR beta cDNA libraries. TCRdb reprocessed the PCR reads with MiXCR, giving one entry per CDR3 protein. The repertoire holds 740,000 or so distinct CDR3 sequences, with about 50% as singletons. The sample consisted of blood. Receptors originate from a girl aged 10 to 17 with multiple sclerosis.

The chain's CDR3 is CASSSTTRPNTGELFF. CDR3 in DNA: TGTGCCAGCAGCTCAACCACTAGACCGAACACCGGGGAGCTGTTTTTT. V usage is TRBV7-3 and J usage is TRBJ2-2; a possible D gene is TRBD2 (5 bases). The CDR3 has 16 residues. V was trimmed by 4 bases and J by 0 bases, leaving 12 bases between them. Looked up from germline, CDR1 is SGHTA and CDR2 is FQGTGA.

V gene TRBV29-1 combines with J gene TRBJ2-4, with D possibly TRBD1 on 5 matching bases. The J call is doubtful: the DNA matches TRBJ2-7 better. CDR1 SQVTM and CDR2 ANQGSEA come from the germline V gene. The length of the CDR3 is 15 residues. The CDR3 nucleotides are TGCAGCGTTGAAGTGTCGGGCAGGGAATCCTACGAGCAGTACTTC. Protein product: CSVEVSGRESYEQYF.

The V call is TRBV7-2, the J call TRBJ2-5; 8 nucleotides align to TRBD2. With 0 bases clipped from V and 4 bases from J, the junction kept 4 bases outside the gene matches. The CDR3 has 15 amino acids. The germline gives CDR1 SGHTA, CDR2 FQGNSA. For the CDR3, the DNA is TGTGCCAGCAGCTTAGCGGCCGGGGGGGGAGAGACCCAGTACTTC. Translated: CASSLAAGGGETQYF.

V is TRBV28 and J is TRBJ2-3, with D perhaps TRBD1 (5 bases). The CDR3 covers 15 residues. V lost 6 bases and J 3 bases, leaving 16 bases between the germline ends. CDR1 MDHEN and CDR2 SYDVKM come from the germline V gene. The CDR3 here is CASSPQGPGTDTQYF. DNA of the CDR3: TGTGCCAGCAGCCCTCAGGGCCCAGGGACAGATACGCAGTATTTT.

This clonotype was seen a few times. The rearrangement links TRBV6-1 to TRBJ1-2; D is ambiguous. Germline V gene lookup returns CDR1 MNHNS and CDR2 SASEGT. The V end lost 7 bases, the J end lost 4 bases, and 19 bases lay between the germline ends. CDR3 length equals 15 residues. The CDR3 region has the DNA TGTGCCAGCATCCTGACCGTTAACGGTATCTATGGCTACACCTTC. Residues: CASILTVNGIYGYTF.

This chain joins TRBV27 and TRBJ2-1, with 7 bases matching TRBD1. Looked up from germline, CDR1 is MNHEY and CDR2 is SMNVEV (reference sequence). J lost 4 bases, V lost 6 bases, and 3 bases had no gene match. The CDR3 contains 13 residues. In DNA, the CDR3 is TGTGCCAGCAGAGAGACAGGGTACAATGAGCAGTTCTTC. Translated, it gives CASRETGYNEQFF.

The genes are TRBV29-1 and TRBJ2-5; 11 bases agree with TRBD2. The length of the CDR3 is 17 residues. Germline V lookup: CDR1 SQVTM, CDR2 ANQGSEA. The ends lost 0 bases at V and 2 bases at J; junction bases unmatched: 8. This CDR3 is CSVEDLRTSGRQETQYF. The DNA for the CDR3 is TGCAGCGTTGAAGATCTTAGAACTAGCGGGAGACAAGAGACCCAGTACTTC. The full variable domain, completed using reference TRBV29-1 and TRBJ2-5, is SAVISQKPSRDICQRGTSLTIQCQVDSQVTMMFWYRQQPGQSLTLIATANQGSEATYESGFVIDKFPISRPNLTFSTLTVSNMSPEDSSIYLCSVEDLRTSGRQETQYFGPGTRLLVL.

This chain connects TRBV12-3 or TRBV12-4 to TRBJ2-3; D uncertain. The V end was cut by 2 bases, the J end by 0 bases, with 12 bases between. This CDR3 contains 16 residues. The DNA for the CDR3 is TGTGCCAGCAGTTTAAGCGAGGATTGGAGCACAGATACGCAGTATTTT. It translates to CASSLSEDWSTDTQYF.

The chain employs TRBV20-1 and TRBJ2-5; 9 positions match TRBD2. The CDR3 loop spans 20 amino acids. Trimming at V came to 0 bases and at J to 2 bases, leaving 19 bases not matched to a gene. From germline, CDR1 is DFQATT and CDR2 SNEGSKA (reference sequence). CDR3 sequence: CSARDGMRAGGPRAQETQYF. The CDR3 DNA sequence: TGCAGTGCTAGAGACGGGATGCGGGCGGGAGGGCCCCGGGCACAAGAGACCCAGTACTTC.

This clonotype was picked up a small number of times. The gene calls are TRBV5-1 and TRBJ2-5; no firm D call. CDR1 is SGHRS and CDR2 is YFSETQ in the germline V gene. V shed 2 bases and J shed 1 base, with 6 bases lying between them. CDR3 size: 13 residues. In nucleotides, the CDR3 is TGCGCCAGCAGCTTCGGATTCCAAGAGACCCAGTACTTC. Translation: CASSFGFQETQYF.

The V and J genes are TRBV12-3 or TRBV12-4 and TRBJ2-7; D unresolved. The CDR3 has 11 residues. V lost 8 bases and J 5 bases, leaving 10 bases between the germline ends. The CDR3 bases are TGTGCCAGCGGAGAAGGGAACGAGCAGTACTTC. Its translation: CASGEGNEQYF.

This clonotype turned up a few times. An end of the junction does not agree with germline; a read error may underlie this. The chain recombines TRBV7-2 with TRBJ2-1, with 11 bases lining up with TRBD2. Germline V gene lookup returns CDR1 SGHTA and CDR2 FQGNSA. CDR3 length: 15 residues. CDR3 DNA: TGCGCCAGCAGCTTCCGGACTAGCGGGTACAATGAGCAGTTCTTC. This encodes CASSFRTSGYNEQFF.

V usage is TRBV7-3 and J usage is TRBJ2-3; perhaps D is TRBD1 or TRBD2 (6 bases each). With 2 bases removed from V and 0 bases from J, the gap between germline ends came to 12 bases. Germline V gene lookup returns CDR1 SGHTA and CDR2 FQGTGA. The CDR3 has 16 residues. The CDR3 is CASSLLGGGSTDTQYF. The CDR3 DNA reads TGTGCCAGCAGCTTATTGGGGGGCGGAAGCACAGATACGCAGTATTTT.

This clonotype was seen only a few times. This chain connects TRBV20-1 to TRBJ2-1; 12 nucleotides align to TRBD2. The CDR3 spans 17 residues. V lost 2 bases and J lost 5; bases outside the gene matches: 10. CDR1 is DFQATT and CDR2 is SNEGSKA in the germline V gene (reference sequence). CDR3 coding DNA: TGCAGTGCTAGATCGGCTAGCGGGAGGGCGGGTGACAATGAGCAGTTCTTC. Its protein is CSARSASGRAGDNEQFF.

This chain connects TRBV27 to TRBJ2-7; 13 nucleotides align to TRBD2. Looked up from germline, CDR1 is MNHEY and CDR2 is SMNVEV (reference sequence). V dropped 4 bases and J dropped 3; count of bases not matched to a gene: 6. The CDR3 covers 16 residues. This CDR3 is CASSSLGTSGDYEQYF. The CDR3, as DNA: TGTGCCAGCAGTTCCCTCGGGACTAGCGGGGACTACGAGCAGTACTTC.

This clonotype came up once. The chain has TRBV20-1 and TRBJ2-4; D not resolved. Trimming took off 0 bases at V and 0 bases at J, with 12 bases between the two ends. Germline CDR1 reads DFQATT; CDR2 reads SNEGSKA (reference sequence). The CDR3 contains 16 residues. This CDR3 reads CSARDNSDLAKNIQYF. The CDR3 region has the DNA TGCAGTGCTAGAGATAACAGCGACCTAGCCAAAAACATTCAGTACTTC.